A single sample gave rise to the 21 T cell receptor beta chains below, sequenced in a study of blood T cell repertoires in COVID-19. Generated by immunoSEQ multiplex PCR, the TCRdb table keeps only in-frame clones and is missing some. The sample holds roughly 100,000 clones, over 65% seen once. The sample consisted of peripheral blood. The receptor set was obtained from a human donor in a cohort sampled during active COVID-19.

This clone has just one count. The rearrangement joins TRBV27 to TRBJ2-3; tentative D call: TRBD2 (5 bases). The V end was cut by 2 bases, the J end by 4 bases, with 10 bases between. Germline CDR1 and CDR2: MNHEY and SMNVEV (reference sequence). The CDR3 consists of 14 residues. This chain's CDR3 is CASSLLLAADTQYF. The CDR3 DNA follows: TGTGCCAGCAGTTTACTGCTAGCCGCAGATACGCAGTATTTT.

This chain links TRBV6-6 with TRBJ2-2; 14 bases map to TRBD2. The length of the CDR3 is 20 residues. From germline, CDR1 is MNHNY and CDR2 SVGAGI (reference sequence). The J segment lost 3 bases and the V segment lost 5 bases, leaving 14 bases of the junction unmatched. The CDR3 DNA follows: TGTGCCAGCAGTCCCCAGCCCCGACTAGCGGGGGGGCGGGACACCGGGGAGCTGTTTTTT. Its translation: CASSPQPRLAGGRDTGELFF.

This sequence joins TRBV7-9 and TRBJ2-7; D is possibly TRBD1 (6 bases). This CDR3 spans 17 amino acids. Germline V gene lookup returns CDR1 SEHNR and CDR2 FQNEAQ (reference sequence). V was trimmed by 5 bases and J by 1 base, leaving 21 bases between them. The CDR3 nucleotides are TGTGCCAGCAGCCCATCCGCGATGCAGGGGAGATCCTACGAGCAGTACTTC. This codes for CASSPSAMQGRSYEQYF.

This clone was observed a few times. The rearrangement links TRBV15 to TRBJ1-5; D possibly corresponds to TRBD1 (5 bases). The germline CDR1 and CDR2 sequences are LNHNV and YYDKDF (reference sequence). Trimming removed 8 bases from V and 5 bases from J, with 28 bases in between. The CDR3 totals 18 residues. The CDR3 loop is CATGGETALSQWDQPQHF. CDR3 bases: TGTGCCACCGGGGGGGAGACAGCTCTGTCCCAGTGGGATCAGCCCCAGCATTTT.

This clone was recorded a few times. The rearrangement joins TRBV11-2 to TRBJ1-6; TRBD1 is a possible D gene (5 bases). Trimming cost V 2 bases and J 7 bases, with 21 bases left between them. The CDR3 loop spans 18 amino acids. CDR1 and CDR2 (germline): SGHAT, FQNNGV. The chain's CDR3 is CASSLSYLGGRLNSPLHF. The CDR3 DNA follows: TGTGCCAGCAGCTTATCCTACCTGGGGGGACGGCTAAATTCACCCCTCCACTTT.

Concerning this clone: The junction does not match germline at one end; this may be a read error. The chain combines TRBV3-1 (or the pseudogene TRBV3-2) with TRBJ2-1; TRBD2 matches 9 bases. The germline CDR1 and CDR2 sequences are LGHDT and YNNKEL (reference sequence). The CDR3 has 18 residues. The CDR3 spells CARSHKRAGGGAWGEQFF. CDR3 in DNA: TGTGCCCGCAGCCACAAGAGGGCCGGCGGGGGGGCCTGGGGGGAGCAGTTCTTC.

The chain uses TRBV2 and TRBJ1-5; possibly TRBD1 for D (5 bases). CDR3 length equals 14 residues. CDR1 SNHLY and CDR2 FYNNEI come from the germline V gene. Trimming stripped 2 bases from V and 7 bases from J, with 12 bases between. CDR3 in amino acids: CASSEFRVGQPQHF. The CDR3 coding sequence is TGTGCCAGCAGTGAATTCAGGGTTGGGCAGCCCCAGCATTTT.

The chain uses TRBV12-3 or TRBV12-4 and TRBJ1-5; D is undetermined. Trimming removed 3 bases from V and 9 bases from J, with 12 bases in between. The CDR3 has 13 amino acids. CDR3 region: CASSLDWVWPQHF. For the CDR3, the DNA is TGTGCCAGCAGTTTGGACTGGGTATGGCCCCAGCATTTT.

This rearrangement joins TRBV6-5 to TRBJ1-1; no reliable D call. The CDR3 is made up of 13 amino acids. Looked up from germline, CDR1 is MNHEY and CDR2 is SVGAGI. The germline V and J ends were trimmed by 5 bases and 4 bases, with 11 bases remaining between them. The CDR3 DNA reads TGTGCCAGCAGTCGCGAGGGCCCCACTGAAGCTTTCTTT. Translating it yields CASSREGPTEAFF.

V usage is TRBV28 and J usage is TRBJ2-5, with D unclear. This CDR3 is built from 14 residues. Germline-derived CDR1 and CDR2 are MDHEN and SYDVKM. V was cut by 1 base and J by 10 bases, with 16 bases left in between. The CDR3 region is CASSLSGLRAFQYF. Written as DNA, the CDR3 is TGTGCCAGCAGTTTATCGGGTCTCCGTGCATTCCAGTACTTC.

This chain connects TRBV5-1 to TRBJ2-2; TRBD1 matches 11 bases. Germline values: CDR1 SGHRS, CDR2 YFSETQ. This CDR3 comprises 16 residues. The V gene end was trimmed by 6 bases and the J gene end by 5 bases; junction bases not matched to a gene: 9. The CDR3 bases are TGCGCCAGCAAGGCCACCGGGACAGGGGGTACCGGGGAGCTGTTTTTT. Its protein is CASKATGTGGTGELFF. Full variable domain (outside the CDR3, taken from reference TRBV5-1 and TRBJ2-2): KAGVTQTPRYLIKTRGQQVTLSCSPISGHRSVSWYQQTPGQGLQFLFEYFSETQRNKGNFPGRFSGRQFSNSRSEMNVSTLELGDSALYLCASKATGTGGTGELFFGEGSRLTVL.

The table lists this clone with a few counts. The chain links TRBV5-4 to TRBJ2-7; possible D gene TRBD2, 7 bases. Deletions cut 5 bases from V and 3 bases from J, with 21 bases between. CDR1 and CDR2 from the germline V gene are SGHNT and YYREEE (reference sequence). CDR3 size: 16 residues. The CDR3 DNA sequence: TGTGCCAGCAGTTTACCGGGGGCAGCGGGGTTCTACGAGCAGTACTTC. It is translated as CASSLPGAAGFYEQYF.

V is TRBV2 and J is TRBJ2-3; 13 bases are shared with TRBD2. The V and J ends lost 7 bases and 6 bases, in that order; junction bases with no gene match: 10. The CDR3 is 16 amino acids. CDR1 and CDR2 (germline): SNHLY, FYNNEI. CDR3 protein: CASTRRLAGGGDTQYF. The CDR3 DNA reads TGTGCCAGCACGAGGCGACTAGCGGGGGGAGGTGATACGCAGTATTTT.

The chain links TRBV7-9 to TRBJ2-5; 7 nucleotides agree with TRBD1. The junction had 6 bases not matched to a gene; V was cut back by 5 bases and J by 0 bases. The CDR3 loop spans 15 amino acids. Germline lookup yields CDR1 SEHNR and CDR2 FQNEAQ (reference sequence). The CDR3 here is CASSPGTAYQETQYF. The CDR3 DNA reads as TGTGCCAGCAGCCCAGGGACAGCCTACCAAGAGACCCAGTACTTC.

This clone occurred many times. The chain uses TRBV4-1 and TRBJ1-5; TRBD1 is a possible D gene (5 bases). This CDR3 region has 13 residues. The V gene lost 5 bases and the J gene lost 7 bases, with 12 bases spanning the gap. Germline V CDR1 and CDR2: MGHRA, YSYEKL. The CDR3 sequence is CASSDPGPQPQHF. CDR3 DNA sequence: TGCGCCAGCAGCGACCCAGGGCCACAGCCCCAGCATTTT.

This rearrangement joins TRBV2 to TRBJ1-1; 7 nucleotides agree with TRBD1. CDR1 and CDR2 (germline): SNHLY, FYNNEI. The trim removed 1 base at V and 5 bases at J, leaving 10 bases unmatched. This CDR3 spans 16 amino acids. The CDR3 loop is CASSEDFAAGGTEAFF. The DNA of the CDR3 is TGTGCCAGCAGTGAAGATTTCGCGGCAGGGGGTACTGAAGCTTTCTTT.

The V gene is TRBV7-9, the J gene TRBJ1-1, with 7 bases that match TRBD1. The CDR3 covers 11 residues. CDR1 is SEHNR, CDR2 FQNEAQ, per germline (reference sequence). V was clipped by 10 bases and J by 4 bases; unmatched bases: 3. CDR3 nucleotides: TGTGCCATCCAGGGGGGCACTGAAGCTTTCTTT. This gives the protein CAIQGGTEAFF.

This chain's CDR3 is CASSKRGSGANVLTF. CDR3 DNA: TGTGCCAGCAGTAAAAGGGGATCTGGGGCCAACGTCCTGACTTTC. The genes are TRBV6-5 and TRBJ2-6; the D gene is possibly TRBD1 (5 bases). V lost 5 bases, J lost 1 base, and 9 bases lay in between. CDR3 length: 15 amino acids. The V gene's germline CDR1 is MNHEY and CDR2 SVGAGI.

The V gene is TRBV9, the J gene TRBJ2-5, with D maybe TRBD1 (5 bases). The length of the CDR3 is 14 residues. Per germline, CDR1 SGDLS and CDR2 YYNGEE. Trimming took 0 bases from V and 4 from J, leaving 10 bases between them. The CDR3 DNA sequence: TGTGCCAGCAGCGTAGAGGGGTACCCAGAGACCCAGTACTTC. This codes for CASSVEGYPETQYF.

This chain joins TRBV10-3 and TRBJ2-7, with D possibly matching TRBD1 (6 bases). Per the germline V gene, CDR1 is ENHRY and CDR2 is SYGVKD. The CDR3 is 14 amino acids. V was trimmed by 3 bases and J by 3 bases, leaving 12 bases between them. In DNA, the CDR3 is TGTGCCATCAGTGAAGGGGGTTCCTACTACGAGCAGTACTTC. It codes for CAISEGGSYYEQYF.

The chain recombines TRBV28 with TRBJ2-7; the match to TRBD1 covers 9 bases. The ends lost 5 bases at V and 0 bases at J; junction bases unmatched: 11. Germline V gene data show CDR1 as MDHEN and CDR2 as SYDVKM. The CDR3 consists of 17 residues. As DNA, the CDR3 is TGTGCCAGCAGTGCCTACCCCGGGACAGGGAGCTCCTACGAGCAGTACTTC. This translates into CASSAYPGTGSSYEQYF. The whole variable domain, remainder taken from reference TRBV28 and TRBJ2-7, is DVKVTQSSRYLVKRTGEKVFLECVQDMDHENMFWYRQDPGLGLRLIYFSYDVKMKEKGDIPEGYSVSREKKERFSLILESASTNQTSMYLCASSAYPGTGSSYEQYFGPGTRLTVT.